The subject of this entry is one TCR beta chain. Treatment given: oral pan-JAK inhibitor, 5-10 mg twice daily. The sample originates from a study of CD8+ T cells in alopecia areata. Turning to the study itself: Among treated patients, oral tofacitinib was administered at 5 to 10 mg twice daily.

CDR1 and CDR2 from the germline V gene are MDHEN and SYDVKM. The CDR3 loop spans 15 amino acids. Trimming took 3 bases from V and 3 from J, leaving 12 bases between them. After isolation, RNA underwent reverse transcription to generate cDNA as the sequencing template. Here immunoSEQ multiplex PCR was the method, and the copy in TCRdb shows in-frame clones only, minus some. Counted here are 100,000 to 150,000 clones, 58% occurring once; the ten biggest clones make up almost 30%. The chain combines TRBV28 with TRBJ2-1, with D maybe TRBD1 (6 bases). This receptor was identified in a human donor with alopecia areata. The sample was CD8+ T cells sorted from blood, taken at week 4, from a patient treated with tofacitinib. The CDR3 loop reads CASSLGTGIYNEQFF. CDR3 nucleotide sequence: TGTGCCAGCAGTTTGGGCACAGGGATCTACAATGAGCAGTTCTTC.